Listed below are T cell receptor beta chains from one sample, sequenced in a study of PD-L1 blockade in urothelial cancer. TCRdb keeps only in-frame clones here, not all; method: immunoSEQ multiplex PCR. This table has about 130,000 clones, approximately 84% appearing once. The specimen was PBMCs, collected around atezolizumab (anti-PD-L1) treatment. These receptors were obtained from a man over 45 with urothelial cancer. The CDR3 runs from the conserved cysteine through the conserved F or W. D genes are given only for firm matches. Part of the rows lack a size; the others show once, few, many or a class for expanded clones.

j_gene: TRBJ2-3; len: 14; abundance: .; d_gene: TRBD1; v_gene: TRBV5-4; CDR3nt: TGTGCCAGCAGCCCGGACAGGGGCACAGATACGCAGTATTTT; CDR3aa: CASSPDRGTDTQYF
j_gene: TRBJ2-7; len: 13; abundance: .; d_gene: .; v_gene: TRBV5-4; CDR3nt: TGTGCCAGCAGCCGGGGACTGACCTACGAGCAGTACTTC; CDR3aa: CASSRGLTYEQYF
j_gene: TRBJ1-2; len: 17; abundance: .; d_gene: .; v_gene: TRBV7-3; CDR3nt: TGTGCCAGCAGCTTAATAGGTAGAGGGCAGGAAAAGGACGGCTACACCTTC; CDR3aa: CASSLIGRGQEKDGYTF
j_gene: TRBJ2-3; len: 17; abundance: .; d_gene: TRBD1; v_gene: TRBV28; CDR3nt: TGTGCCAGCAGTCCCCCAACTGGGACAGCCAACACAGATACGCAGTATTTT; CDR3aa: CASSPPTGTANTDTQYF
j_gene: TRBJ2-5; len: 15; abundance: .; d_gene: TRBD2; v_gene: TRBV5-4; CDR3nt: TGTGCCAGCAGCGGGGGCCTAGCGGGCCGGGAGACCCAGTACTTC; CDR3aa: CASSGGLAGRETQYF
j_gene: TRBJ1-5; len: 16; abundance: once; d_gene: TRBD1; v_gene: TRBV28; CDR3nt: TGTGCCAGCCGGATCCCTCGAGACAGGGGGGATCAGCCCCAGCATTTT; CDR3aa: CASRIPRDRGDQPQHF
j_gene: TRBJ2-7; len: 15; abundance: once; d_gene: TRBD1; v_gene: TRBV6-5; CDR3nt: TGTGCCAGCAGGGTGGGCTTACAGGGGGCGTTGGAGCAGTACTTC; CDR3aa: CASRVGLQGALEQYF
j_gene: TRBJ2-7; len: 14; abundance: .; d_gene: .; v_gene: TRBV2; CDR3nt: TGTGCCAGCAGAATCGACGGAGACTCCTACGAGCAGTACTTC; CDR3aa: CASRIDGDSYEQYF
j_gene: TRBJ2-1; len: 16; abundance: .; d_gene: TRBD2; v_gene: TRBV10-2; CDR3nt: TGCGCCAGCAGTCTGCCCGGGACTAGCGGCTACAATGAGCAGTTCTTC; CDR3aa: CASSLPGTSGYNEQFF
j_gene: TRBJ1-1; len: 15; abundance: .; d_gene: .; v_gene: TRBV7-9; CDR3nt: TGTGCCAGCAGCTTAGAGACAGGATTGAACACTGAAGCTTTCTTT; CDR3aa: CASSLETGLNTEAFF
j_gene: TRBJ2-1; len: 16; abundance: .; d_gene: TRBD2; v_gene: TRBV7-2; CDR3nt: TGTGCCAGCAGCTTAGACGGGACTAGCGCAAACAATGAGCAGTTCTTC; CDR3aa: CASSLDGTSANNEQFF
j_gene: TRBJ2-2; len: 15; abundance: once; d_gene: .; v_gene: TRBV7-8; CDR3nt: TGTGCCAGCCGTTTTGAACCTCAGGGGACCGGGGAGCTGTTTTTT; CDR3aa: CASRFEPQGTGELFF
j_gene: TRBJ1-2; len: 17; abundance: .; d_gene: .; v_gene: TRBV7-9; CDR3nt: TGTGCCAGCAGCCCGTCCGACAGATACTTTCTTAACTATGGCTACACCTTC; CDR3aa: CASSPSDRYFLNYGYTF
j_gene: TRBJ2-2; len: 15; abundance: few; d_gene: .; v_gene: TRBV29-1; CDR3nt: TGCAGCGTTGTCCAAGGGGCTCTCAACACCGGGGAGCTGTTTTTT; CDR3aa: CSVVQGALNTGELFF
j_gene: TRBJ2-2; len: 14; abundance: .; d_gene: .; v_gene: TRBV5-4; CDR3nt: TGTGCCAGCAGCTTTAGAATTGGCACCGGGGAGCTGTTTTTT; CDR3aa: CASSFRIGTGELFF
j_gene: TRBJ1-2; len: 11; abundance: .; d_gene: .; v_gene: TRBV28; CDR3nt: TGTGCCAGCAGTTTATCCCGGGGCTACACCTTC; CDR3aa: CASSLSRGYTF
j_gene: TRBJ2-7; len: 17; abundance: .; d_gene: TRBD1; v_gene: TRBV19; CDR3nt: TGTGCCAGTAGTATTATAGGGGGCGCGATCGGCTCCTACGAGCAGTACTTC; CDR3aa: CASSIIGGAIGSYEQYF
j_gene: TRBJ2-1; len: 18; abundance: .; d_gene: .; v_gene: TRBV21-1; CDR3nt: .; CDR3aa: CASSKVGSGTKEYNEQFF
j_gene: TRBJ2-7; len: 14; abundance: .; d_gene: TRBD1; v_gene: TRBV10-3; CDR3nt: TGTGCCATCAGTGAGCCGAACAGGGGCTACGAGCAGTACTTC; CDR3aa: CAISEPNRGYEQYF
j_gene: TRBJ2-1; len: 13; abundance: .; d_gene: TRBD2; v_gene: TRBV29-1; CDR3nt: TGCAGCGTGGAAGCGGGAGGGGGGAATGAGCAGTTCTTC; CDR3aa: CSVEAGGGNEQFF
j_gene: TRBJ2-4; len: 15; abundance: .; d_gene: TRBD1; v_gene: TRBV5-1; CDR3nt: TGCGCCAGCAGCTACCAGGGGGATTCCAAAAACATTCAGTACTTC; CDR3aa: CASSYQGDSKNIQYF
j_gene: TRBJ2-1; len: 15; abundance: .; d_gene: TRBD1; v_gene: TRBV6-6; CDR3nt: TGTGCCAGCAGTTACGGGACAGGGGGTCGAGATGAGCAGTTCTTC; CDR3aa: CASSYGTGGRDEQFF
j_gene: TRBJ2-3; len: 16; abundance: .; d_gene: .; v_gene: TRBV18; CDR3nt: TGTGCCAGCTCACCCGTAGGGGGGACAGCCACAGATACGCAGTATTTT; CDR3aa: CASSPVGGTATDTQYF
j_gene: TRBJ1-1; len: 11; abundance: .; d_gene: .; v_gene: TRBV25-1; CDR3nt: TGTGCCAGCAACTACAGGGCTGAAGCTTTCTTT; CDR3aa: CASNYRAEAFF
j_gene: TRBJ1-1; len: 15; abundance: .; d_gene: TRBD1; v_gene: TRBV6-6; CDR3nt: TGTGCCAGCAGTGCCCGGGACAGGGGATTCACTGAAGCTTTCTTT; CDR3aa: CASSARDRGFTEAFF
j_gene: TRBJ2-3; len: 13; abundance: once; d_gene: TRBD1; v_gene: TRBV5-8; CDR3nt: TGTGCCAGCAGTCAGGAACGGACAGGGACGCTCGATTTT; CDR3aa: CASSQERTGTLDF
j_gene: TRBJ1-3; len: 13; abundance: once; d_gene: .; v_gene: TRBV21-1; CDR3nt: TGTGCCAGCGATCTTAGCTCTGGAAACACCATATATTTT; CDR3aa: CASDLSSGNTIYF
j_gene: TRBJ1-5; len: 12; abundance: once; d_gene: .; v_gene: TRBV28; CDR3nt: TGTGCCAGCAATTACTTAAATCAGCCCCAGCATTTT; CDR3aa: CASNYLNQPQHF
j_gene: TRBJ1-1; len: 14; abundance: .; d_gene: TRBD1; v_gene: TRBV9; CDR3nt: TGTGCCAGCAGCGCGGGGACAGCTCTGACTGAAGCTTTCTTT; CDR3aa: CASSAGTALTEAFF
j_gene: TRBJ2-5; len: 12; abundance: .; d_gene: .; v_gene: TRBV27; CDR3nt: TGTGCCAGCAGTTCCCCAGGAGAGACCCAGTACTTC; CDR3aa: CASSSPGETQYF
j_gene: TRBJ1-1; len: 15; abundance: .; d_gene: .; v_gene: TRBV5-4; CDR3nt: TGTGCCAGCAGCCCGGAAGGAGGGAGGTCAACTGAAGCTTTCTTT; CDR3aa: CASSPEGGRSTEAFF
j_gene: TRBJ2-7; len: 13; abundance: few; d_gene: .; v_gene: TRBV28; CDR3nt: TGTGCCAGCAGGCGTCTAACGGTCTACGAGCAGTACTTC; CDR3aa: CASRRLTVYEQYF
j_gene: TRBJ2-5; len: 15; abundance: .; d_gene: .; v_gene: TRBV5-1; CDR3nt: TGCGCCAGCAGCTTGGCCATGACAATACAAGAGACCCAGTACTTC; CDR3aa: CASSLAMTIQETQYF
j_gene: TRBJ1-2; len: 15; abundance: .; d_gene: .; v_gene: TRBV6-4; CDR3nt: TGTGCCAGCAGTGAATTTCCTGGGAAGGGAGATGGCTACACCTTC; CDR3aa: CASSEFPGKGDGYTF
j_gene: TRBJ2-1; len: 18; abundance: .; d_gene: TRBD2; v_gene: TRBV4-2; CDR3nt: TGTGCCAGCAGCCAAGAGCAGGTTTGGACTAGCGGGAGCTATGAGCAGTTCTTC; CDR3aa: CASSQEQVWTSGSYEQFF
j_gene: TRBJ2-1; len: 17; abundance: .; d_gene: TRBD2; v_gene: TRBV27; CDR3nt: TGTGCCAGCAGTTTATTCATCGGCGGGAGTTCCTACAATGAGCAGTTCTTC; CDR3aa: CASSLFIGGSSYNEQFF
j_gene: TRBJ1-2; len: 15; abundance: .; d_gene: .; v_gene: TRBV5-5; CDR3nt: TGTGCCAGCAGCTTGGAGGGCCAGGGACTTCATGGCTACACCTTC; CDR3aa: CASSLEGQGLHGYTF
j_gene: TRBJ1-4; len: 15; abundance: .; d_gene: TRBD1; v_gene: TRBV29-1; CDR3nt: TGCAGCGTTGAAGATCTGGCAGGGGGGCAAGAAAAACTGTTTTTT; CDR3aa: CSVEDLAGGQEKLFF
j_gene: TRBJ1-1; len: 14; abundance: .; d_gene: .; v_gene: TRBV6-1; CDR3nt: TGTGCCAGCAGTCTCGGCGGGGCGGCCACTGAAGCTTTCTTT; CDR3aa: CASSLGGAATEAFF
j_gene: TRBJ1-1; len: 14; abundance: .; d_gene: TRBD1; v_gene: TRBV5-1; CDR3nt: TGCGCCAGCAGCTTGGGACAGGGTTACACTGAAGCTTTCTTT; CDR3aa: CASSLGQGYTEAFF
j_gene: TRBJ2-5; len: 14; abundance: .; d_gene: .; v_gene: TRBV5-1; CDR3nt: TGCGCCAGCAGCGCAGGGGATAGGGTGGAGACCCAGTACTTC; CDR3aa: CASSAGDRVETQYF
j_gene: TRBJ1-1; len: 12; abundance: few; d_gene: .; v_gene: TRBV28; CDR3nt: TGTGCCAGCAGTTCCCCGGGATTTGAAGCTTTCTTT; CDR3aa: CASSSPGFEAFF
j_gene: TRBJ2-6; len: 18; abundance: .; d_gene: .; v_gene: TRBV7-6; CDR3nt: TGTGCCAGCAGCTCCCAGGCGGGACAGATGGGTGGGGCCAACGTCCTGACTTTC; CDR3aa: CASSSQAGQMGGANVLTF
j_gene: TRBJ1-2; len: 13; abundance: once; d_gene: .; v_gene: TRBV30; CDR3nt: TGTGCCTGGAGTGTGCAGGGGTTCCATGGCTACACCTTC; CDR3aa: CAWSVQGFHGYTF
j_gene: TRBJ2-1; len: 13; abundance: .; d_gene: .; v_gene: TRBV30; CDR3nt: TGTGCCTGGATAGTCGGGAGCGGTATTGAGCAGTTCTTC; CDR3aa: CAWIVGSGIEQFF
j_gene: TRBJ2-7; len: 15; abundance: .; d_gene: TRBD2; v_gene: TRBV2; CDR3nt: TGTGCCAGCAGTGAGTCGCTAGCGGGAGAACGCGAGCAGTACTTC; CDR3aa: CASSESLAGEREQYF
j_gene: TRBJ2-5; len: 12; abundance: .; d_gene: TRBD1; v_gene: TRBV6-1; CDR3nt: TGTGCCAGCAGCAGGGGGCTGGAGACCCAGTACTTC; CDR3aa: CASSRGLETQYF
j_gene: TRBJ2-7; len: 14; abundance: once; d_gene: TRBD1; v_gene: TRBV6-5; CDR3nt: TGTGCCAGCAGTTACCGGGACAGGGGATACGAGCAGTACTTC; CDR3aa: CASSYRDRGYEQYF
j_gene: TRBJ1-3; len: 16; abundance: .; d_gene: .; v_gene: TRBV6-1; CDR3nt: TGTGCCAGCAGTGAAAGGCCAGGGGACTCTGGAAACACCATATATTTT; CDR3aa: CASSERPGDSGNTIYF
j_gene: TRBJ1-4; len: 13; abundance: few; d_gene: TRBD1; v_gene: TRBV19; CDR3nt: TGTGCCAGTAAACCAGGGGGCTTCGAAAAACTGTTTTTT; CDR3aa: CASKPGGFEKLFF
j_gene: TRBJ2-1; len: 14; abundance: .; d_gene: TRBD1; v_gene: TRBV2; CDR3nt: TGTGCCAGCAGAGGGACAGGGATCTTGGATGAGCAGTTCTTC; CDR3aa: CASRGTGILDEQFF
j_gene: TRBJ1-2; len: 15; abundance: .; d_gene: .; v_gene: TRBV10-3; CDR3nt: TGTGCCATCAGTGTGGGCCAGGGTGAGGACTATGGCTACACCTTC; CDR3aa: CAISVGQGEDYGYTF
j_gene: TRBJ2-6; len: 16; abundance: .; d_gene: .; v_gene: TRBV7-8; CDR3nt: TGTGCCAGCAGCTTAGCGCGGACAGTTGGGGCCAACGTCCTGACTTTC; CDR3aa: CASSLARTVGANVLTF
j_gene: TRBJ2-1; len: 15; abundance: .; d_gene: TRBD2; v_gene: TRBV19; CDR3nt: TGTGCCAGTAGATTAGCGGGACCGAAATACAATGAGCAGTTCTTC; CDR3aa: CASRLAGPKYNEQFF
j_gene: TRBJ2-7; len: 14; abundance: .; d_gene: TRBD1; v_gene: TRBV5-1; CDR3nt: TGCGCCAGCAGCCACGAGGGGGCTCGGGACGAGCAGTACTTC; CDR3aa: CASSHEGARDEQYF
j_gene: TRBJ1-2; len: 14; abundance: few; d_gene: .; v_gene: TRBV7-2; CDR3nt: TGTGCCAGCACCGAAGACAGAGCTAACTATGGCTACACCTTC; CDR3aa: CASTEDRANYGYTF
j_gene: TRBJ2-1; len: 16; abundance: .; d_gene: TRBD1; v_gene: TRBV15; CDR3nt: TGTGCCACCAGAGGGACAGGGGGACTCTTTGGCAATGAGCAGTTCTTC; CDR3aa: CATRGTGGLFGNEQFF
j_gene: TRBJ1-2; len: 12; abundance: .; d_gene: .; v_gene: TRBV7-8; CDR3nt: TGTGCCAGCAGCTTAGCGAGGGAAGGCTACACCTTC; CDR3aa: CASSLAREGYTF
j_gene: TRBJ2-7; len: 15; abundance: few; d_gene: TRBD2; v_gene: TRBV7-9; CDR3nt: TGTGCCAGCACCCTGGGGGGCGGGAGGGGGTACGAGCAGTACTTC; CDR3aa: CASTLGGGRGYEQYF